This TCR beta chain came from a study of regulatory T cells in long-lasting Graves disease. Overall study: Graves' disease counted as persistent after over 5 years of antithyroid drugs with positive TSH receptor antibodies. General study points: Investigators studied peripheral blood only, not thyroid tissue. With some 2,500 shared public clonotypes, persistent patients exceeded new patients, who shared about 1,000.

Notes on this clonotype: Its antigen remains unidentified.

Time point described: persistent/refractory GD, antithyroid drugs over 5 years with positive TRAb. Isolated PBMC RNA provided the starting material for the TCR library. Through Arm-PCR of CDR3 regions and iRepertoire HTBI primers, TCR beta libraries were built. TCRdb recomputed calls from the multiplex PCR reads with MiXCR, one row per CDR3 protein. The data contain approximately 440,000 distinct CDR3 sequences, 20% to 30% of them seen just once; the ten biggest clones take up roughly 26%. The CDR3 sequence is 14 residues long. The V segment lost 5 bases and the J segment 12 bases; nucleotides outside the gene matches: 14. Germline CDR1 LNHDA, CDR2 SQIVND (reference sequence).

This chain joins TRBV19 and TRBJ2-7; 9 nucleotides align to TRBD1. The receptor was isolated from a female donor with Graves disease. This specimen consisted of peripheral blood mononuclear cells (PBMCs), obtained when the disease was refractory, from a patient treated with antithyroid drugs. CDR3 region: CASSLRDRANQGYF. The CDR3 DNA is TGTGCCAGTAGTCTCCGGGACAGGGCTAACCAGGGGTACTTC.